This T cell receptor (beta chain) emerged from a study of regulatory T cells in long-lasting Graves disease. Construction of the TCR beta libraries employed iRepertoire HTBI primers in conjunction with Arm-PCR of CDR3 regions. TCRdb recomputed calls from the multiplex PCR reads with MiXCR, one row per CDR3 protein. The sample has around 460,000 distinct CDR3 sequences; under 25% are singletons. Time point reported: persistent/refractory GD, antithyroid drugs over 5 years with positive TRAb. PBMC RNA served as the TCR library source. The CDR3 is made up of 14 amino acids. Germline assignment: CDR1 SQVTM and CDR2 ANQGSEA. Trimming left V 2 bases short and J 0 bases short, with 8 bases between.

Sequenced here: peripheral blood mononuclear cells (PBMCs), sampled when the disease was refractory, from a patient treated with antithyroid drugs. The receptor was derived from a female donor with Graves disease. This chain uses TRBV29-1 with TRBJ2-4; D call uncertain. The CDR3 sequence: CSVESELAKNIQYF. Here the CDR3 DNA reads TGCAGCGTTGAAAGCGAGCTAGCCAAAAACATTCAGTACTTC.